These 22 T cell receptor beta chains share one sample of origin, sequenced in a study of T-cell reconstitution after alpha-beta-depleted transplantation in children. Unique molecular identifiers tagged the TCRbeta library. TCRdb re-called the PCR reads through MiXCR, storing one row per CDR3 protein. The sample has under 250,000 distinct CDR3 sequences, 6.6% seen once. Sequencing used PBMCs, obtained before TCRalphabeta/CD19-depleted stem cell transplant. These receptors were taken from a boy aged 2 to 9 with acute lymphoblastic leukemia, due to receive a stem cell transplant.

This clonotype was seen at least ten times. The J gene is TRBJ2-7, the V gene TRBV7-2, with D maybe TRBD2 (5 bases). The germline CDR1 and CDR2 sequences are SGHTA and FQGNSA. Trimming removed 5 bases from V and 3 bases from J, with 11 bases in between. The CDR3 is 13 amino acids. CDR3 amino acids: CASSKGLIYEQYF. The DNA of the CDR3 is TGTGCCAGCAGCAAAGGACTGATCTACGAGCAGTACTTC.

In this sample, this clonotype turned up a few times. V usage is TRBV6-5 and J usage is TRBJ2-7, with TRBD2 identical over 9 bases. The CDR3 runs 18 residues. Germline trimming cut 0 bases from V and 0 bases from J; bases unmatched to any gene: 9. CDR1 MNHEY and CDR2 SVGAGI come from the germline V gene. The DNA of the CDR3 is TGTGCCAGCAGTTACTCGTTGGGTAGCGGGGGCTACTCCTACGAGCAGTACTTC. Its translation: CASSYSLGSGGYSYEQYF.

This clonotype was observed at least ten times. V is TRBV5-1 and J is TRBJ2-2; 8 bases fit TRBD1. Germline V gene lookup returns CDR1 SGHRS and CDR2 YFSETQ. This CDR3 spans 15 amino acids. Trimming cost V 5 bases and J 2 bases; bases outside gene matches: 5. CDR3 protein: CASRLGQVNTGELFF. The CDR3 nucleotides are TGCGCCAGCAGGCTGGGACAGGTTAACACCGGGGAGCTGTTTTTT.

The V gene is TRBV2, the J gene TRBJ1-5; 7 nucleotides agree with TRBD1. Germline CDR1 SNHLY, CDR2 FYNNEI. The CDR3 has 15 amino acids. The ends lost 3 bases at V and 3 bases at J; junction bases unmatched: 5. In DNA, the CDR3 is TGTGCCAGCAGTGAGGGGGGACAGATCAATCAGCCCCAGCATTTT. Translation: CASSEGGQINQPQHF.

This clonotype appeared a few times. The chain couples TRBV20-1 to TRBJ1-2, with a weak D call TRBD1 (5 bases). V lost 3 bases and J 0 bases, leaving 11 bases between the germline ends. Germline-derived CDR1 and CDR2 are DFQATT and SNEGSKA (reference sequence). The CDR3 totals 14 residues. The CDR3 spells CSASEGLANYGYTF. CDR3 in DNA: TGCAGTGCTAGCGAGGGGTTAGCTAACTATGGCTACACCTTC.

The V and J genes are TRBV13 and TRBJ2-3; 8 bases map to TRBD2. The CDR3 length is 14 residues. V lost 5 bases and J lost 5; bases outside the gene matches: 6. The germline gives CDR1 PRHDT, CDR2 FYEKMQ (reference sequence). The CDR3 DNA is TGTGCCAGCAGCATAAGAGCGGGGGAAGATACGCAGTATTTT. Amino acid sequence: CASSIRAGEDTQYF.

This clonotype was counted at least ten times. CDR3 loop: CASSLVQTSTGELFF. CDR3 DNA: TGCGCCAGCAGCTTGGTACAGACCTCCACCGGGGAGCTGTTTTTT. The chain employs TRBV5-1 and TRBJ2-2, with unresolved D. The length of the CDR3 is 15 residues. V shed 0 bases and J shed 4 bases, with 10 bases lying between them. The germline CDR1 and CDR2 sequences are SGHRS and YFSETQ.

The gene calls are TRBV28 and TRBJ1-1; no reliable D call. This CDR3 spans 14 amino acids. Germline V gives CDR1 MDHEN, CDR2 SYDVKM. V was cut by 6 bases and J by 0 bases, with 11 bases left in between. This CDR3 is CASRDADMNTEAFF. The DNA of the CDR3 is TGTGCCAGCAGGGACGCAGACATGAACACTGAAGCTTTCTTT.

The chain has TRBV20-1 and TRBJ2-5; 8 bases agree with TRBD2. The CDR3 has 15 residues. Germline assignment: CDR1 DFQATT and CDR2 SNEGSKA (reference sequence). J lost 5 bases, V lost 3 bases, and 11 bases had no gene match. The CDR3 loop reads CSASLPGGPRETQYF. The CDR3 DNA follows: TGCAGTGCTAGCCTCCCGGGGGGGCCTCGGGAGACCCAGTACTTC.

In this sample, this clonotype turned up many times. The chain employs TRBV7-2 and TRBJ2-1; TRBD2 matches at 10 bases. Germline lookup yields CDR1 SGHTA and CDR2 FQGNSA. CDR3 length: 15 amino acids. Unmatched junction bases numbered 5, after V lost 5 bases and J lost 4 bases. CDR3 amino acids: CASSVTSGEYNEQFF. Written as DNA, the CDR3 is TGTGCCAGCAGCGTAACTAGCGGGGAATACAATGAGCAGTTCTTC. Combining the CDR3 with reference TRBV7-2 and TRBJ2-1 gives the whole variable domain GAGVSQSPSNKVTEKGKDVELRCDPISGHTALYWYRQSLGQGLEFLIYFQGNSAPDKSGLPSDRFSAERTGGSVSTLTIQRTQQEDSAVYLCASSVTSGEYNEQFFGPGTRLTVL.

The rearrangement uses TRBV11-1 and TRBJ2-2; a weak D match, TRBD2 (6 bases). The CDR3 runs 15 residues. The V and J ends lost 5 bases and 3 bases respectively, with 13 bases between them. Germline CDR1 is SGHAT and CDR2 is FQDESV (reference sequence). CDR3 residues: CASSRGASDTGELFF. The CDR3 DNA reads TGTGCCAGCAGCCGCGGGGCCTCGGACACCGGGGAGCTGTTTTTT.

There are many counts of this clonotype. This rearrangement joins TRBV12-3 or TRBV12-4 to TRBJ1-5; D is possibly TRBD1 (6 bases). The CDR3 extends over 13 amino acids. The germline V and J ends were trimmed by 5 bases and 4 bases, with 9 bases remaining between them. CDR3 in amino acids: CASSTGPNQPQHF. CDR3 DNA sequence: TGTGCCAGCAGTACAGGGCCAAATCAGCCCCAGCATTTT.

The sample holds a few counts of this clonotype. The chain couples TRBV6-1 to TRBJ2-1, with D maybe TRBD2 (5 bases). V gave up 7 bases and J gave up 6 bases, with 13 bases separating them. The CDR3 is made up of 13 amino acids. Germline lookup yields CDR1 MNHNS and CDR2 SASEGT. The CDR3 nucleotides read TGTGCCAGCACGGGATCCAGTCTCAATGAGCAGTTCTTC. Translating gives CASTGSSLNEQFF.

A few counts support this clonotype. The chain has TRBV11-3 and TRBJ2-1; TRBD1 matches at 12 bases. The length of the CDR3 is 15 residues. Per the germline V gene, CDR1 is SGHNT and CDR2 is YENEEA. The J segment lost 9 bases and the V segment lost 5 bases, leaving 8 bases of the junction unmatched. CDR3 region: CASSTGTGGFSEQFF. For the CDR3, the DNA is TGTGCCAGCAGCACCGGGACAGGGGGCTTTAGTGAGCAGTTCTTC.

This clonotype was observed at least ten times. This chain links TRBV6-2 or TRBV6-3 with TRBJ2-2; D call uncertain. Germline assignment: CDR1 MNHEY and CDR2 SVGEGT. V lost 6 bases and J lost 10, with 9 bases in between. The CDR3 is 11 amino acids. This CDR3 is CASSLAVELFF. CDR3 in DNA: TGTGCCAGCAGCTTAGCAGTGGAGCTGTTTTTT.

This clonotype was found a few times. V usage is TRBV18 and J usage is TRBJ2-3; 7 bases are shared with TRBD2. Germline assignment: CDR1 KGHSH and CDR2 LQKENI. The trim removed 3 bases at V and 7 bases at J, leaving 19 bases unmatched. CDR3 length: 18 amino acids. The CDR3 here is CASSPLHLAGVGQNTQYF. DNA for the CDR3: TGTGCCAGCTCACCGCTTCATCTGGCGGGAGTGGGTCAGAATACGCAGTATTTT.

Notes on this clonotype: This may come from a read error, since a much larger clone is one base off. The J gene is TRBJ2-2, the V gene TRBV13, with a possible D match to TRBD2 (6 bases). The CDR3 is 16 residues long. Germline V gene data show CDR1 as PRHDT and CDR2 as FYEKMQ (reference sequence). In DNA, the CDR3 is TGTGCCAGCAGCTTAGCCCAGACAGAGAACACCGGGGAGGTGTTTTTT. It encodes CASSLAQTENTGEVFF.

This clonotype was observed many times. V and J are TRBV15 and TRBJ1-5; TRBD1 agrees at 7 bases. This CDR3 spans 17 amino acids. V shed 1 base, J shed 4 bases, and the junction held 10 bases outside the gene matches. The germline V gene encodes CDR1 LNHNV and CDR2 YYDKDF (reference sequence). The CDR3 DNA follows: TGTGCCACCAGCAGAGGGGAGGACAGGACCGTTAATCAGCCCCAGCATTTT. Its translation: CATSRGEDRTVNQPQHF.

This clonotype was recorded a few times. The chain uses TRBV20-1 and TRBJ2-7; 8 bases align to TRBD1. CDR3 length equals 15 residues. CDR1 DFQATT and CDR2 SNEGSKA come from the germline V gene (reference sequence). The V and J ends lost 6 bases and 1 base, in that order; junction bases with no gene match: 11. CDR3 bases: TGCAGTGCAATTCGCCAGGGGGCCCGTTCCTACGAGCAGTACTTC. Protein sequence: CSAIRQGARSYEQYF.

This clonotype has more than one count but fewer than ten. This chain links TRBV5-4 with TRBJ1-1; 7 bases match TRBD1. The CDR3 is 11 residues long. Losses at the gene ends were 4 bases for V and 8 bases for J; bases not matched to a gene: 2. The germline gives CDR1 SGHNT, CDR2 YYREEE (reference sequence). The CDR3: CASSQDREAFF. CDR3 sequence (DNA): TGTGCCAGCAGCCAGGACAGGGAAGCTTTCTTT.

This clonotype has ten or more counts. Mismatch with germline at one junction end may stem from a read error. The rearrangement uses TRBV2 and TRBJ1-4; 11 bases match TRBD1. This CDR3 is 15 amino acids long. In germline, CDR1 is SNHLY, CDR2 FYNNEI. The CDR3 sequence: CASSDGGTGGEKLFF. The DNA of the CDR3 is TGTGCCAGCAGTGACGGCGGGACAGGGGGTGAAAAATTGTTTTTT.

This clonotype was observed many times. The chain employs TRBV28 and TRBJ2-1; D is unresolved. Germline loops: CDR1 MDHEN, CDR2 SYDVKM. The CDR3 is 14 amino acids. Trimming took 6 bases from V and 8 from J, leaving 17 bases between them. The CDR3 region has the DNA TGTGCCAGCAGCCCAAATCAAGGGCACGATGAGCAGTTCTTC. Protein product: CASSPNQGHDEQFF.